The next 2 T cell receptor beta chains were all read from a single sample in a study of blood T cell repertoires in COVID-19. TCRdb keeps only in-frame clones here, not all; method: immunoSEQ multiplex PCR. The sample holds about 500,000 clones, 85% to 90% seen once. The sample comprised peripheral blood. These receptors all stem from a woman aged 45 to 65 with COVID-19, enrolled during active disease.

This chain links TRBV2 with TRBJ1-1; D perhaps matches TRBD1 (5 bases). Germline CDR1 SNHLY, CDR2 FYNNEI. CDR3 length equals 13 residues. Trimming removed 6 bases from V and 5 bases from J, with 13 bases in between. CDR3 sequence: CASRAGMWTEAFF. The CDR3 nucleotides read TGTGCCAGCAGGGCAGGGATGTGGACTGAAGCTTTCTTT.

The chain couples TRBV19 to TRBJ1-2; perhaps TRBD1 as D (6 bases). This CDR3 has 10 residues. CDR1 and CDR2 from the germline V gene are LNHDA and SQIVND (reference sequence). Trimming shortened V by 10 bases and J by 8 bases, and 11 bases separated the two germline ends. CDR3 nucleotide sequence: TGTGCCACGTACAGGGACGGCTACACCTTC. It specifies CATYRDGYTF.